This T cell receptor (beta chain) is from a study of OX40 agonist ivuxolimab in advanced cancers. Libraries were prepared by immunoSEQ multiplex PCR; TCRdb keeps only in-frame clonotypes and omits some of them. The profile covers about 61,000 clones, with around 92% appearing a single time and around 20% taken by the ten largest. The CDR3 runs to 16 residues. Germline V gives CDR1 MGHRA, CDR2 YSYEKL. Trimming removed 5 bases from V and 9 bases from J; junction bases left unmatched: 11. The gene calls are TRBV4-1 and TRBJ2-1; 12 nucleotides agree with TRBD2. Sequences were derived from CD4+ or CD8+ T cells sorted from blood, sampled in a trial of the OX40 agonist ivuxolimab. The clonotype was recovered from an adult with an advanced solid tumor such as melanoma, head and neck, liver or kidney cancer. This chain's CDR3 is CASSARLAGEGGEQFF. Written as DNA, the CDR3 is TGCGCCAGCAGCGCTAGACTAGCGGGAGAGGGTGGTGAGCAGTTCTTC.